Listed below are T cell receptor beta chains from one sample, sequenced in a study of blood T cell repertoires in COVID-19. Generated by immunoSEQ multiplex PCR, the TCRdb table keeps only in-frame clones and is missing some. The sample carries about 120,000 clones, nearly 90% recorded once. Sequenced input: peripheral blood. These receptors were collected from a woman aged 55-69 years with COVID-19, enrolled during active disease. Each CDR3 is given with its conserved first and last residue. A D gene is named only where the DNA matches it firmly. Clone sizes are given selectively: once, few, many, or a class where the clone is expanded.

TRBV7-9	-	TRBJ1-2	-	CASSPPGGGYTF	TGTGCCAGCAGCCCCCCCGGGGGTGGCTACACCTTC
TRBV4-1	-	TRBJ2-7	-	CASSLEDSNSYEQYF	TGCGCCAGCAGCCTCGAGGACAGTAACTCCTACGAGCAGTACTTC
TRBV10-1	-	TRBJ1-4	-	CASSESKNSGTNEKLFF	TGCGCCAGCAGTGAGTCGAAGAACAGTGGGACTAATGAAAAACTGTTTTTT
TRBV19	TRBD1	TRBJ1-3	-	CASSNDRVAGNTIYF	TGTGCCAGTAGTAACGACAGGGTGGCTGGAAACACCATATATTTT
TRBV2	TRBD1	TRBJ1-6	-	CASSESLGQGGSPLHF	TGTGCCAGCAGTGAGAGTTTGGGACAGGGGGGTTCACCCCTCCACTTT
TRBV14	TRBD2	TRBJ2-7	-	CASSPGLAGRFSYEQYF	TGTGCCAGCAGCCCGGGACTAGCGGGGCGATTTTCCTACGAGCAGTACTTC
TRBV7-9	TRBD1	TRBJ2-7	-	CASSSRRGTGVREQYF	TGTGCCAGCAGCTCCAGGAGGGGGACAGGGGTACGCGAGCAGTACTTC
TRBV4-1	-	TRBJ2-5	-	CASSQERIETQYF	TGCGCCAGCAGCCAGGAGAGGATAGAGACCCAGTACTTC
TRBV10-2	TRBD2	TRBJ2-5	-	CASTFRLAGVYQETQYF	TGCGCCAGCACTTTCCGACTAGCGGGGGTTTATCAAGAGACCCAGTACTTC
TRBV5-1	TRBD2	TRBJ2-3	-	CASRFSGGAADTQYF	TGCGCCAGCAGATTTAGCGGGGGGGCCGCAGATACGCAGTATTTT
TRBV5-1	TRBD1	TRBJ2-7	-	CASTTGTGGEYEQYF	TGCGCCTCAACTACCGGGACAGGGGGCGAGTACGAGCAGTACTTC
TRBV11-2	-	TRBJ2-1	few	CASSPGHRSYNEQFF	TGTGCCAGCAGCCCTGGACACCGCTCCTACAATGAGCAGTTCTTC
TRBV19	TRBD1	TRBJ2-1	once	CASRPGQGGFNEQFF	TGTGCCAGTAGGCCGGGACAGGGGGGATTTAATGAGCAGTTCTTC
TRBV27	TRBD1	TRBJ1-5	-	CASSSRQGRGQPQHF	TGTGCCAGCAGTAGCCGACAGGGTCGAGGGCAGCCCCAGCATTTT
TRBV7-2	TRBD1	TRBJ2-1	-	CASSSDRGSYNEQFF	TGTGCCAGCAGCTCGGACAGGGGCTCCTACAATGAGCAGTTCTTC
TRBV19	-	TRBJ1-5	few	CASSSTRDQPQHF	TGTGCCAGTAGTAGCACCAGGGATCAGCCCCAGCATTTT
TRBV5-1	TRBD1	TRBJ1-1	-	CASSLGTGRSGTATEAFF	TGCGCCAGCAGCTTGGGGACAGGGCGCTCCGGGACTGCCACTGAAGCTTTCTTT
TRBV19	-	TRBJ1-2	-	CASSFRGAGYGYTF	TGTGCCAGTAGTTTCCGGGGGGCCGGCTATGGCTACACCTTC
TRBV2	-	TRBJ2-2	-	CASSDGGATGELFF	TGTGCCAGCAGTGATGGGGGCGCGACAGGGGAGCTGTTTTTT
TRBV7-8	-	TRBJ1-3	few	CASSSTSSGWNTIYF	TGTGCCAGCAGCTCGACTTCCTCCGGGTGGAACACCATATATTTT
TRBV11-2	-	TRBJ2-6	-	CASSPRRASGANVLTF	TGTGCCAGCAGCCCGCGTAGAGCCTCTGGGGCCAACGTCCTGACTTTC
TRBV6-6	-	TRBJ2-1	-	CASSYGGYNEQFF	TGTGCCAGCAGTTACGGAGGATACAATGAGCAGTTCTTC
TRBV4-3	TRBD1	TRBJ1-2	once	CASSQDRGQGYYGYTF	TGCGCCAGCAGCCAAGATAGGGGACAGGGTTACTATGGCTACACCTTC
TRBV9	TRBD1	TRBJ1-1	-	CASSGGQGDTEAFF	TGTGCCAGCAGCGGGGGACAGGGGGACACTGAAGCTTTCTTT
TRBV19	-	TRBJ1-1	-	CASNENGRGNTEAFF	TGTGCCAGTAACGAAAACGGACGGGGGAACACTGAAGCTTTCTTT
TRBV2	TRBD1	TRBJ2-3	-	CASSPGTGRTDTQYF	TGTGCCAGCAGCCCCGGGACAGGGCGGACAGATACGCAGTATTTT
TRBV19	TRBD1	TRBJ2-6	-	CASSHNRDRALSGANVLTF	TGTGCCAGTAGTCATAACCGGGACAGGGCCCTCTCTGGGGCCAACGTCCTGACTTTC
TRBV27	TRBD1	TRBJ2-7	-	CASIPDRDIYEQYF	TGTGCCAGCATTCCGGACAGGGATATTTACGAGCAGTACTTC
TRBV19	TRBD1	TRBJ1-1	-	CASSIGGQVGVEAFF	TGTGCCAGTAGTATAGGTGGACAGGTAGGCGTTGAAGCTTTCTTT
TRBV11-3	-	TRBJ2-2	-	CASSRTGPRGGELFF	TGTGCCAGCAGCCGCACAGGGCCTCGGGGCGGGGAGCTGTTTTTT
TRBV7-8	-	TRBJ1-6	-	CASSLESLSYNSPLHF	TGTGCCAGCAGCTTAGAATCCCTCTCCTATAATTCACCCCTCCACTTT
TRBV5-1	TRBD2	TRBJ2-3	-	CASAPSGGLGDTQYF	TGCGCCAGCGCCCCTAGCGGGGGGCTGGGAGATACGCAGTATTTT
TRBV30	-	TRBJ1-1	-	CAWMRGRDTEAFF	TGTGCCTGGATGCGGGGGAGGGACACTGAAGCTTTCTTT
TRBV29-1	-	TRBJ1-2	-	CSVISQAPDYGYTF	TGCAGCGTTATTTCACAGGCTCCAGACTATGGCTACACCTTC
TRBV7-9	TRBD2	TRBJ2-1	-	CASSLSGTPYNEQFF	TGTGCCAGCAGCTTAAGCGGGACCCCCTACAATGAGCAGTTCTTC
TRBV7-9	-	TRBJ2-7	-	CASSSRQGGSSYEQYF	TGTGCCAGCAGCTCTCGGCAGGGGGGTAGCTCCTACGAGCAGTACTTC
TRBV12-3/TRBV12-4	-	TRBJ2-5	-	CASSVGGRETQYF	TGTGCCAGCAGCGTTGGAGGGCGAGAGACCCAGTACTTC
TRBV6-5	-	TRBJ2-7	-	CASQGTVYEQYF	TGTGCCAGCCAAGGGACTGTCTACGAGCAGTACTTC
TRBV9	-	TRBJ2-3	-	CASSVYSSTDTQYF	TGTGCCAGCAGCGTATACTCTAGCACAGATACGCAGTATTTT
TRBV4-3	-	TRBJ2-2	-	CASRDGVAAASGELFF	TGCGCCAGCAGAGATGGAGTAGCGGCGGCAAGCGGGGAGCTGTTTTTT
TRBV6-5	-	TRBJ1-1	few	CASEGRTGIAFF	TGTGCCAGCGAGGGAAGGACGGGGATAGCTTTCTTT
TRBV7-3	-	TRBJ2-1	-	CASSLKATGMRNEQFF	TGTGCCAGCAGCTTAAAGGCCACGGGGATGAGAAATGAGCAGTTCTTC